This T cell receptor beta chain was captured by sequencing in a study of spatial heterogeneity in lung cancer. For the study at large: Donation came from some 73 patients with untreated early-stage non-small cell lung cancer. When available, follow-up PBMC samples taken a median of roughly two years after resection were sequenced.

The library protocol tagged each TCR cDNA with a unique molecular identifier. Using its own MiXCR run on the 5' RACE reads, TCRdb lists one record per CDR3 protein. Seen here are roughly 70,000 distinct CDR3 sequences, roughly 8.9% observed once, and the top ten hold under 2.5%. This clonotype was observed once. CDR1 and CDR2 (germline): MDHEN, SYDVKM. V gave up 7 bases and J gave up 4 bases, with 17 bases separating them. The CDR3 contains 15 residues. Time point meaning: blood at routine non-recurrence follow-up after resection. No cell sorting; template was whole RNA from tumor, lung tissue or PBMC.

The clonotype was recovered from a female donor with early-stage non-small cell lung cancer. The sequencing used PBMCs, collected at follow-up. The rearrangement links TRBV28 to TRBJ2-1, with D possibly called TRBD1 or TRBD2 (6 bases each). CDR3 coding DNA: TGTGCCAGCACCCCCCCCGGGGGCCCTTACAATGAGCAGTTCTTC. This gives the protein CASTPPGGPYNEQFF.